These 32 T cell receptor beta chains came from one sample sequenced in a study of shared clonotypes between healthy human individuals. Some clones are missing from TCRdb's copy, which holds only in-frame ones; the method was immunoSEQ multiplex PCR. This table has about 1.5 million clones, 95% to 99% appearing once. The sample taken for sequencing was naive CD4+ T cells sorted from blood. Subset noted: CD45RA+ positively selected. These receptors were taken from a man aged 25 to 40 in good health.

CDR3 DNA sequence: TGTGCCAGCAGGGTACCCCCCACAGGGGGCGGTTGTCAGCCCCAGCATTTT. It translates to CASRVPPTGGGCQPQHF. The chain employs TRBV9 and TRBJ1-5; TRBD1 matches at 9 bases. J lost 6 bases, V lost 5 bases, and 15 bases had no gene match. Germline V gives CDR1 SGDLS, CDR2 YYNGEE. CDR3 size: 17 residues. The whole variable domain, remainder taken from reference TRBV9 and TRBJ1-5, is DSGVTQTPKHLITATGQRVTLRCSPRSGDLSVYWYQQSLDQGLQFLIQYYNGEERAKGNILERFSAQQFPDLHSELNLSSLELGDSALYFCASRVPPTGGGCQPQHFGDGTRLSIL.

The chain combines TRBV5-1 with TRBJ2-5; the D is unclear. CDR3 length: 14 residues. The germline V gene has CDR1 SGHRS and CDR2 YFSETQ. V lost 0 bases, J lost 2 bases, and 8 bases lay in between. CDR3 DNA: TGCGCCAGCAGCTTGGGTCTAGGGCAAGAGACCCAGTACTTC. This translates into CASSLGLGQETQYF.

The chain links TRBV18 to TRBJ2-1, with D perhaps matching TRBD1 (5 bases). V was pared by 3 bases and J by 8 bases, with 17 bases between. The CDR3 spans 15 residues. From germline, CDR1 is KGHSH and CDR2 LQKENI. The CDR3 loop is CASSPRAGLVDEQFF. DNA of the CDR3: TGTGCCAGCTCACCGAGAGCAGGGTTGGTCGATGAGCAGTTCTTC. The full variable domain, in which reference TRBV18 and TRBJ2-1 provide the parts outside the CDR3, is NAGVMQNPRHLVRRRGQEARLRCSPMKGHSHVYWYRQLPEEGLKFMVYLQKENIIDESGMPKERFSAEFPKEGPSILRIQQVVRGDSAAYFCASSPRAGLVDEQFFGPGTRLTVL.

Regarding this clone: At the DNA level, this CDR3 is encoded by other sequences in the same sample as well. The chain carries TRBV18 and TRBJ2-6; no clear D. Germline lookup yields CDR1 KGHSH and CDR2 LQKENI. V was pared by 1 base and J by 0 bases, with 4 bases between. The CDR3 spans 15 residues. CDR3 sequence (DNA): TGTGCCAGCTCACCACTCAGCTCTGGGGCCAACGTCCTGACTTTC. This codes for CASSPLSSGANVLTF.

The chain has TRBV18 and TRBJ2-7; the D gene is possibly TRBD1 (5 bases). CDR1 KGHSH and CDR2 LQKENI come from the germline V gene. The CDR3 is made up of 15 amino acids. V was clipped by 2 bases and J by 5 bases, with 16 bases between them. This CDR3 reads CASSPGLARENEQYF. In DNA form, the CDR3 reads TGTGCCAGCTCACCAGGCCTCGCCAGGGAAAACGAGCAGTACTTC. Looking up the rest from reference TRBV18 and TRBJ2-7 gives the full variable domain: NAGVMQNPRHLVRRRGQEARLRCSPMKGHSHVYWYRQLPEEGLKFMVYLQKENIIDESGMPKERFSAEFPKEGPSILRIQQVVRGDSAAYFCASSPGLARENEQYFGPGTRLTVT.

This sequence joins TRBV5-1 and TRBJ2-1; 10 bases fit TRBD2. The CDR3 consists of 15 residues. The V gene end was trimmed by 3 bases and the J gene end by 10 bases; junction bases not matched to a gene: 10. Germline V gives CDR1 SGHRS, CDR2 YFSETQ. Here the CDR3 reads CASSSSGGRVGEQFF. The CDR3 region has the DNA TGCGCCAGCAGCTCTAGCGGGGGAAGGGTTGGAGAGCAGTTCTTC.

V usage is TRBV15 and J usage is TRBJ2-7; 7 bases are a match to TRBD2. V shed 0 bases, J shed 1 base, and the junction held 6 bases outside the gene matches. The CDR3 extends over 16 amino acids. Germline V gives CDR1 LNHNV, CDR2 YYDKDF (reference sequence). The CDR3 bases are TGTGCCACCAGCAGAGATTGGGGTAGCGGGTCCTACGAGCAGTACTTC. Translating gives CATSRDWGSGSYEQYF.

The chain is built from TRBV5-1 and TRBJ2-1; a possible D gene is TRBD2 (6 bases). V lost 5 bases, J lost 0 bases, and 12 bases lay in between. CDR1 SGHRS and CDR2 YFSETQ come from the germline V gene. The CDR3 consists of 15 residues. CDR3 amino acids: CASRGGTSSYNEQFF. CDR3 in DNA: TGCGCCAGCAGAGGCGGGACGAGCTCCTACAATGAGCAGTTCTTC.

The chain has TRBV29-1 and TRBJ2-7; D is unclear. CDR1 SQVTM and CDR2 ANQGSEA come from the germline V gene. The CDR3 runs 13 residues. CDR3 DNA: TGCAGTGGTGCTGGGATAGCTCCCTACGAGCAGTACTTC. Amino acids: CSGAGIAPYEQYF.

The J gene is TRBJ2-3, the V gene TRBV28, with a possible D match to TRBD2 (7 bases). V lost 3 bases, J lost 2 bases, and 9 bases lay in between. CDR3 length: 14 residues. From germline, CDR1 is MDHEN and CDR2 SYDVKM. This CDR3 reads CASSLRGPTDTQYF. CDR3 DNA: TGTGCCAGCAGTTTGCGGGGGCCCACAGATACGCAGTATTTT.

The chain recombines TRBV11-2 with TRBJ1-1; 7 positions agree with TRBD1. Germline V gene sequence: CDR1 SGHAT, CDR2 FQNNGV. The CDR3 runs to 15 residues. With 3 bases clipped from V and 0 bases from J, the junction kept 4 bases outside the gene matches. The CDR3 sequence: CASSLSTGMNTEAFF. The DNA for the CDR3 is TGTGCCAGCAGCTTGTCGACAGGGATGAACACTGAAGCTTTCTTT.

The chain combines TRBV7-2 with TRBJ1-1, with D possibly TRBD1 on 5 matching bases. The V end lost 5 bases, the J end lost 10 bases, and 11 bases lay between the germline ends. Germline CDR1 is SGHTA and CDR2 is FQGNSA. This CDR3 is 11 amino acids long. The chain's CDR3 is CASSPTRGAFF. CDR3 sequence (DNA): TGTGCCAGCAGCCCGACGAGGGGAGCTTTCTTT.

This chain uses TRBV18 with TRBJ2-5; D gene uncertain. In germline, CDR1 is KGHSH, CDR2 LQKENI. The V gene lost 0 bases and the J gene lost 0 bases, with 8 bases spanning the gap. The CDR3 is 15 residues long. CDR3 sequence: CASSPPLKYQETQYF. DNA for the CDR3: TGTGCCAGCTCACCACCACTCAAATACCAAGAGACCCAGTACTTC.

The chain combines TRBV29-1 with TRBJ2-1; D is unresolved. V gave up 4 bases and J gave up 10 bases, with 11 bases separating them. CDR1 is SQVTM, CDR2 ANQGSEA, per germline. The CDR3 has 11 amino acids. The CDR3 region has the DNA TGCAGCGTTGTCCTAGACCCGGAGCAGTTCTTC. Its translation: CSVVLDPEQFF.

This clone was detected once. The chain recombines TRBV2 with TRBJ1-1; D is uncertain. Trimming removed 4 bases at V and 4 bases at J, with 10 bases between. This CDR3 region has 13 residues. The germline gives CDR1 SNHLY, CDR2 FYNNEI. CDR3 in DNA: TGTGCCAGCAGTGTCCAGCCAGGCACTGAAGCTTTCTTT. It yields the protein CASSVQPGTEAFF.

This chain uses TRBV29-1 with TRBJ2-7; 12 bases align to TRBD2. From germline, CDR1 is SQVTM and CDR2 ANQGSEA. The CDR3 consists of 14 residues. After removal of 2 bases from V and 7 bases from J, the junction contained 6 bases not matched to a gene. The CDR3 bases are TGCAGCGTTGAACTAGCGGGAGGGCATCTGGAGCAGTACTTC. It translates to CSVELAGGHLEQYF.

V usage is TRBV5-1 and J usage is TRBJ1-3, with D possibly being TRBD1 (5 bases). CDR1 is SGHRS and CDR2 is YFSETQ in the germline V gene. The length of the CDR3 is 17 residues. V lost 0 bases and J 0 bases, leaving 13 bases between the germline ends. The CDR3 here is CASSLGRTRTSGNTIYF. The CDR3 DNA is TGCGCCAGCAGCTTGGGTAGGACAAGGACCTCTGGAAACACCATATATTTT.

CDR3 bases: TGTGCCAGCAGCTTAGCGGCGCAGAACACTGAAGCTTTCTTT. Protein product: CASSLAAQNTEAFF. The gene calls are TRBV11-2 and TRBJ1-1, with D unresolved. CDR3 length equals 14 residues. The ends were cut back, 1 base at V and 1 base at J, with 7 bases in the middle. Germline loops: CDR1 SGHAT, CDR2 FQNNGV.

The sample holds one count of this clone. The chain joins TRBV11-2 to TRBJ2-3; D is undetermined. The CDR3 extends over 15 amino acids. Germline values: CDR1 SGHAT, CDR2 FQNNGV. V was cut by 0 bases and J by 1 base, with 8 bases left in between. CDR3 sequence: CASSLEHAGTDTQYF. The CDR3 DNA reads as TGTGCCAGCAGCTTAGAACATGCGGGCACAGATACGCAGTATTTT.

The chain links TRBV6-6 to TRBJ2-3, with a possible D match to TRBD2 (5 bases). There are 15 residues in the CDR3. CDR1 MNHNY and CDR2 SVGAGI come from the germline V gene (reference sequence). V was trimmed by 6 bases and J by 3 bases, leaving 16 bases between them. CDR3 residues: CASSPVNGMTDTQYF. The CDR3 region has the DNA TGTGCCAGCAGCCCCGTTAACGGGATGACAGATACGCAGTATTTT.

The rearrangement uses TRBV19 and TRBJ2-6; TRBD1 agrees at 8 bases. The V segment lost 7 bases and the J segment 2 bases; nucleotides outside the gene matches: 10. Germline CDR1 and CDR2: LNHDA and SQIVND (reference sequence). CDR3 length: 17 residues. The CDR3 here is CASTAGQGMAGANVLTF. The CDR3 DNA sequence: TGTGCCAGTACCGCTGGACAGGGTATGGCTGGGGCCAACGTCCTGACTTTC.

The chain links TRBV5-4 to TRBJ2-2, with 9 bases lining up with TRBD2. V shed 4 bases and J 6 bases; nucleotides not matched to a gene: 7. CDR1 and CDR2 from the germline V gene are SGHNT and YYREEE (reference sequence). The CDR3 has 15 amino acids. DNA for the CDR3: TGTGCCAGCAGCCGACCCGGACTAGCGCCCGGGGAGCTGTTTTTT. Amino acids: CASSRPGLAPGELFF. The variable domain in full, with the rest retrieved from reference TRBV5-4 and TRBJ2-2, is ETGVTQSPTHLIKTRGQQVTLRCSSQSGHNTVSWYQQALGQGPQFIFQYYREEENGRGNFPPRFSGLQFPNYSSELNVNALELDDSALYLCASSRPGLAPGELFFGEGSRLTVL.

The chain recombines TRBV7-2 with TRBJ2-2, with a possible D match to TRBD2 (6 bases). CDR3 length: 15 residues. The V end was cut by 3 bases, the J end by 4 bases, with 12 bases between. Germline V gene data show CDR1 as SGHTA and CDR2 as FQGNSA. The CDR3 region is CASSFPGASTGELFF. The CDR3 DNA is TGTGCCAGCAGCTTCCCGGGAGCGAGCACCGGGGAGCTGTTTTTT.

A word on this clone: Other nucleotide sequences in the sample specify the same CDR3. The chain joins TRBV18 to TRBJ2-5, with D perhaps matching TRBD1 (6 bases). The length of the CDR3 is 13 residues. Trimming removed 3 bases at V and 2 bases at J, with 7 bases between. Looked up from germline, CDR1 is KGHSH and CDR2 is LQKENI. For the CDR3, the DNA is TGTGCCAGCTCACCGGACAGACAAGAGACCCAGTACTTC. Encoded protein: CASSPDRQETQYF.

As regards this clone: The sample carries other DNA sequences with the same CDR3. CDR3 in DNA: TGTGCCAGCAGACTACAGGGTCGGTACGAGCAGTACTTC. Encoded protein: CASRLQGRYEQYF. The J gene is TRBJ2-7, the V gene TRBV6-5; tentatively, D is TRBD1 (6 bases). The CDR3 is 13 residues long. V dropped 6 bases and J dropped 4 bases, with 13 bases sitting between them. Germline loops: CDR1 MNHEY, CDR2 SVGAGI.

The V and J genes are TRBV5-1 and TRBJ2-2; TRBD1 agrees at 7 bases. Germline loops: CDR1 SGHRS, CDR2 YFSETQ. This CDR3 spans 16 amino acids. With 1 base clipped from V and 6 bases from J, the junction kept 9 bases outside the gene matches. CDR3 nucleotide sequence: TGCGCCAGCAGCTTGATCGAACTTCAGGGGGCCGGGGAGCTGTTTTTT. Its protein product is CASSLIELQGAGELFF.

The chain links TRBV5-1 to TRBJ1-5, with 9 bases identical to TRBD1. CDR1 is SGHRS, CDR2 YFSETQ, per germline. CDR3 length equals 14 residues. Trimming took 4 bases from V and 2 from J; bases not matched to a gene: 1. CDR3 protein: CASSRTGGNQPQHF. The DNA for the CDR3 is TGCGCCAGCAGCCGGACAGGGGGCAATCAGCCCCAGCATTTT. Drawing the rest from reference TRBV5-1 and TRBJ1-5, the complete variable domain is KAGVTQTPRYLIKTRGQQVTLSCSPISGHRSVSWYQQTPGQGLQFLFEYFSETQRNKGNFPGRFSGRQFSNSRSEMNVSTLELGDSALYLCASSRTGGNQPQHFGDGTRLSIL.

This chain connects TRBV5-4 to TRBJ1-1; D unclear. This CDR3 region has 16 residues. Per the germline V gene, CDR1 is SGHNT and CDR2 is YYREEE (reference sequence). Deletions cut 0 bases from V and 0 bases from J, with 12 bases between. CDR3 bases: TGTGCCAGCAGCTTGGGTCCCGGGGTCATGAACACTGAAGCTTTCTTT. It translates to CASSLGPGVMNTEAFF.

The chain uses TRBV18 and TRBJ2-2; D remains unclear. Germline loops: CDR1 KGHSH, CDR2 LQKENI. Trimming took 2 bases from V and 0 from J, leaving 16 bases between them. CDR3 length equals 18 residues. The CDR3 DNA sequence: TGTGCCAGCTCACCAAGGGCAGCCAGACGTACGAACACCGGGGAGCTGTTTTTT. Residues: CASSPRAARRTNTGELFF.

This clone appeared once. V gene TRBV7-5 combines with J gene TRBJ1-4; the D segment call TRBD1 is taken from the table without a DNA check. TRBV7-5 is flagged as a pseudogene. This CDR3 spans 13 amino acids. The CDR3 region is CVRSLEGGEKLFF. CDR3 nucleotide sequence: TGTGTCAGAAGCTTAGAAGGGGGTGAAAAACTGTTTTTT.

The genes are TRBV19 and TRBJ2-1; 8 bases align to TRBD2. Looked up from germline, CDR1 is LNHDA and CDR2 is SQIVND (reference sequence). With 2 bases clipped from V and 9 bases from J, the junction kept 9 bases outside the gene matches. CDR3 length: 15 residues. The CDR3 here is CASSINGRAGVEQFF. The CDR3 region has the DNA TGTGCCAGTAGTATAAACGGGAGGGCCGGGGTTGAGCAGTTCTTC.

The rearrangement links TRBV2 to TRBJ2-3, with no clear D. Deletions cut 4 bases from V and 6 bases from J, with 14 bases between. CDR1 and CDR2 from the germline V gene are SNHLY and FYNNEI. This CDR3 contains 14 residues. In DNA, the CDR3 is TGTGCCAGCAGTGCGGGCTATCCTCTTGATACGCAGTATTTT. Translating it yields CASSAGYPLDTQYF.